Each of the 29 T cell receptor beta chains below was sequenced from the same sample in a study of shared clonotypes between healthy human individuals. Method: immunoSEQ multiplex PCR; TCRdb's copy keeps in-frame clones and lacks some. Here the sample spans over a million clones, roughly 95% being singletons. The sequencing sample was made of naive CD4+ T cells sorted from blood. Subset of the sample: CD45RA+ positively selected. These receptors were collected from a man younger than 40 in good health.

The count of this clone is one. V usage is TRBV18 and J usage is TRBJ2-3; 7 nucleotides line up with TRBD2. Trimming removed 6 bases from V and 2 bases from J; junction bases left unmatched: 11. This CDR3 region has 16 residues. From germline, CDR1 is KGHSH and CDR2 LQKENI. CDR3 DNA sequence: TGTGCCAGCTCCTATTACTCGGCGGGAGTCACAGATACGCAGTATTTT. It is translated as CASSYYSAGVTDTQYF.

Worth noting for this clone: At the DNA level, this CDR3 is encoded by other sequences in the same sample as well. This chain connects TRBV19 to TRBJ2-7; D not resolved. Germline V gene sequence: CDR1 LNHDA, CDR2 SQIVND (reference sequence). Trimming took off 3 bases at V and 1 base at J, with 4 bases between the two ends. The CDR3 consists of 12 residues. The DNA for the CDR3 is TGTGCCAGTAGTATTGGGTCCTACGAGCAGTACTTC. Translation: CASSIGSYEQYF. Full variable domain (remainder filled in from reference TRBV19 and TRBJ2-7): DGGITQSPKYLFRKEGQNVTLSCEQNLNHDAMYWYRQDPGQGLRLIYYSQIVNDFQKGDIAEGYSVSREKKESFPLTVTSAQKNPTAFYLCASSIGSYEQYFGPGTRLTVT.

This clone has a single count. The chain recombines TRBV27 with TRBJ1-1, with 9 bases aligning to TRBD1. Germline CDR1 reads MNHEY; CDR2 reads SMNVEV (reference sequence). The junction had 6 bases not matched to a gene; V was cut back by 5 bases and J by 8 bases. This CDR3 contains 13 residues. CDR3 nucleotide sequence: TGTGCCAGCAGTCCAAGACAGGGGGTCGAAGCTTTCTTT. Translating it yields CASSPRQGVEAFF.

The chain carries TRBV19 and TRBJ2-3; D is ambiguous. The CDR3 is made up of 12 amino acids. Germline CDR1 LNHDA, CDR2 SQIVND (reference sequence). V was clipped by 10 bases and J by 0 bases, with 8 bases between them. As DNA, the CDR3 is TGTGCCACCATAGATAGCACAGATACGCAGTATTTT. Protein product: CATIDSTDTQYF.

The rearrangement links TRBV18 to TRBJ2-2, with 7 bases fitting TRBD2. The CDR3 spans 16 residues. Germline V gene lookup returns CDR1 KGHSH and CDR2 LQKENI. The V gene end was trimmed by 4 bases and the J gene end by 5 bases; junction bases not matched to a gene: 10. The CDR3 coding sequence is TGTGCCAGCTCACTATGGCCAGCGGGATTGACCGGGGAGCTGTTTTTT. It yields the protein CASSLWPAGLTGELFF.

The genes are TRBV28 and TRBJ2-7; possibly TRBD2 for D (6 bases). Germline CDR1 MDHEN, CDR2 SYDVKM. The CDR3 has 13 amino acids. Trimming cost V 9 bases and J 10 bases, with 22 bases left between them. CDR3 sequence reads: CASTPEGPSRQYF. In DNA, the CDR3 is TGTGCCAGTACACCGGAGGGGCCCTCGAGACAGTACTTC.

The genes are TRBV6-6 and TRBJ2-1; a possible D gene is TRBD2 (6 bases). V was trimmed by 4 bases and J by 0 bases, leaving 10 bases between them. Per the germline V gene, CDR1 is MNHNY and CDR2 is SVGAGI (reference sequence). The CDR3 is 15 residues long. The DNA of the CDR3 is TGTGCCAGCAGTTTAGCGGAAAGCTCCTACAATGAGCAGTTCTTC. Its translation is CASSLAESSYNEQFF.

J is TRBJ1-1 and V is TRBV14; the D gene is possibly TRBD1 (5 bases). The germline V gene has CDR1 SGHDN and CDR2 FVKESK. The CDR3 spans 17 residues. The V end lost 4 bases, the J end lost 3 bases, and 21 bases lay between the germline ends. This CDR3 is CASSLSGPGIRDTEAFF. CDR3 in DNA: TGTGCCAGCAGCCTTAGTGGTCCAGGGATCAGGGACACTGAAGCTTTCTTT.

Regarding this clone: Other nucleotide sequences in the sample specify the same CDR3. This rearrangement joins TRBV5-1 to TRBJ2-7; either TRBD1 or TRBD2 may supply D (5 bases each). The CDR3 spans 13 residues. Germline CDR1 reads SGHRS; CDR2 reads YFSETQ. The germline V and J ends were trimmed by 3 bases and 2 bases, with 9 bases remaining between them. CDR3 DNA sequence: TGCGCCAGCAGCTCCGGGACCACCTACGAGCAGTACTTC. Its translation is CASSSGTTYEQYF.

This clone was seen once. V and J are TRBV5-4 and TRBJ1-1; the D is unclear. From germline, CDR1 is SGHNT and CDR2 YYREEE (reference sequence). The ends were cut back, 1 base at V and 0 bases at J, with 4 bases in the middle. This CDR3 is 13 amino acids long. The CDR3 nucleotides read TGTGCCAGCAGCTTGCTGATGAACACTGAAGCTTTCTTT. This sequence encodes CASSLLMNTEAFF.

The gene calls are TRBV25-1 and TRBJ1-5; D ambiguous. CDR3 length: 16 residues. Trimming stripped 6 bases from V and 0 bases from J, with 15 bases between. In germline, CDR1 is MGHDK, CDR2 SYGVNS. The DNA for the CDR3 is TGTGCCAGCAGACCGCGACAAGATTATAGCAATCAGCCCCAGCATTTT. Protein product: CASRPRQDYSNQPQHF.

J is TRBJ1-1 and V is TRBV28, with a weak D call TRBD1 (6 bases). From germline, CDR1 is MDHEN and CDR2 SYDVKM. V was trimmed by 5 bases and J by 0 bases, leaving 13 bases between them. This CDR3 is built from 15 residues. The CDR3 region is CASSRQDRVNTEAFF. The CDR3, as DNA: TGTGCCAGCAGTCGTCAGGACAGAGTGAACACTGAAGCTTTCTTT.

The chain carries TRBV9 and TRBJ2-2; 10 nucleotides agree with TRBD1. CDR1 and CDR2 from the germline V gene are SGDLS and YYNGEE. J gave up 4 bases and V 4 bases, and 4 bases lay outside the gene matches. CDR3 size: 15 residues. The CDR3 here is CASSLGDRGTGELFF. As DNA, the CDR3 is TGTGCCAGCAGCCTCGGGGACAGGGGCACCGGGGAGCTGTTTTTT.

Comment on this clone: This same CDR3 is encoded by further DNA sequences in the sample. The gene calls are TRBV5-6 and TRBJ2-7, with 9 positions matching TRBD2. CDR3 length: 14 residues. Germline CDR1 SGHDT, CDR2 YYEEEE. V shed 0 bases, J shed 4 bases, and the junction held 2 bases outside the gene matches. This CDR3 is CASSLVSGSYEQYF. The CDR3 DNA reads TGTGCCAGCAGCTTGGTTAGCGGGAGTTACGAGCAGTACTTC. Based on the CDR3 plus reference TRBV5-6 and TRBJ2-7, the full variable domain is DAGVTQSPTHLIKTRGQQVTLRCSPKSGHDTVSWYQQALGQGPQFIFQYYEEEERQRGNFPDRFSGHQFPNYSSELNVNALLLGDSALYLCASSLVSGSYEQYFGPGTRLTVT.

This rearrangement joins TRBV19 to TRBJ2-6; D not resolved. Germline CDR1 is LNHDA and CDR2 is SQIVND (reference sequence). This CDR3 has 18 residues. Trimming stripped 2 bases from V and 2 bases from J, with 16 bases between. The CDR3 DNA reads TGTGCCAGTAGTATACAGGCGACCAGGACGACTGGGGCCAACGTCCTGACTTTC. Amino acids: CASSIQATRTTGANVLTF.

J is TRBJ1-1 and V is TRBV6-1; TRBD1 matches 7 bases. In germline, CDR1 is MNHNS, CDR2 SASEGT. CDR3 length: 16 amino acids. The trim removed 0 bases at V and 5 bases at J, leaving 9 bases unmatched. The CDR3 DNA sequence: TGTGCCAGCAGTGAAGCGGGGGCAGGGGGGTGGACTGAAGCTTTCTTT. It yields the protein CASSEAGAGGWTEAFF.

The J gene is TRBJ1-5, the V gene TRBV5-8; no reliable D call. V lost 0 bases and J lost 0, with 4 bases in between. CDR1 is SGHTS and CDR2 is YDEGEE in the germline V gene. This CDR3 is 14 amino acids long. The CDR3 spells CASSLAGSNQPQHF. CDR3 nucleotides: TGTGCCAGCAGCTTGGCAGGTAGCAATCAGCCCCAGCATTTT. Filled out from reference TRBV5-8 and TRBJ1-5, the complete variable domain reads EAGVTQSPTHLIKTRGQQATLRCSPISGHTSVYWYQQALGLGLQFLLWYDEGEERNRGNFPPRFSGRQFPNYSSELNVNALELEDSALYLCASSLAGSNQPQHFGDGTRLSIL.

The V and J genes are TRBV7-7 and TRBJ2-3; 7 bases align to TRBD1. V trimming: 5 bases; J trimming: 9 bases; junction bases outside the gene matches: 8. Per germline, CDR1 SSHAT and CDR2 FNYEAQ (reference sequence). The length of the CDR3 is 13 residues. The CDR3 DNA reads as TGTGCCAGCAGCCCCCTGACAGGGTTGACGCAGTATTTT. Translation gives CASSPLTGLTQYF.

As DNA, the CDR3 is TGTGCCAGCAGCCCGGGACTAGCGGGAGTACGTTATGAGCAGCAGTACTTC. Its protein is CASSPGLAGVRYEQQYF. The chain uses TRBV5-4 and TRBJ2-7; 14 nucleotides agree with TRBD2. Germline V gene lookup returns CDR1 SGHNT and CDR2 YYREEE (reference sequence). The CDR3 is 17 amino acids. Trimming cost V 4 bases and J 8 bases; bases outside gene matches: 14.

The CDR3 loop reads CASSVELAGRNTGELFF. CDR3 DNA: TGTGCCAGCAGCGTAGAACTAGCGGGAAGGAACACCGGGGAGCTGTTTTTT. This chain uses TRBV9 with TRBJ2-2; 10 positions agree with TRBD2. From germline, CDR1 is SGDLS and CDR2 YYNGEE. Unmatched junction bases numbered 3, after V lost 0 bases and J lost 1 base. This CDR3 comprises 17 residues.

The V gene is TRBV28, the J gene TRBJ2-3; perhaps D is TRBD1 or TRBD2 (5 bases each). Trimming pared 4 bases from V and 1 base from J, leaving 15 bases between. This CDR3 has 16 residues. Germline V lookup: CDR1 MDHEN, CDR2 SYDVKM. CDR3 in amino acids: CASSWGIRARTDTQYF. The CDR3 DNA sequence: TGTGCCAGCAGTTGGGGGATAAGGGCCCGCACAGATACGCAGTATTTT.

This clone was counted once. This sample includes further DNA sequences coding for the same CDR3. The DNA of the CDR3 is TGTGCCAGCAGTCTTAACTACTACGAGCAGTACTTC. This gives the protein CASSLNYYEQYF. The gene calls are TRBV28 and TRBJ2-7; D gene unclear. The V gene lost 5 bases and the J gene lost 3 bases, with 8 bases spanning the gap. This CDR3 is 12 amino acids long. Germline CDR1 MDHEN, CDR2 SYDVKM.

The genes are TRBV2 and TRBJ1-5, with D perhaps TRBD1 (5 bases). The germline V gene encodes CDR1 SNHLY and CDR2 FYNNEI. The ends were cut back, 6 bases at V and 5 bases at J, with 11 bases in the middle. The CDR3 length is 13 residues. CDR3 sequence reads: CASSPGSYQPQHF. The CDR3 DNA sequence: TGTGCCAGCAGCCCAGGGTCCTATCAGCCCCAGCATTTT.

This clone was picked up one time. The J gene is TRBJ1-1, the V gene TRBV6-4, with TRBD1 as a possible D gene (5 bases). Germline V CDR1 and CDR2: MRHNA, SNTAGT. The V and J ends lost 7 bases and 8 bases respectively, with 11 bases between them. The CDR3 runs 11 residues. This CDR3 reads CASKGRSEAFF. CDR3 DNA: TGTGCCAGCAAGGGACGATCCGAAGCTTTCTTT.

The CDR3 coding sequence is TGCGCCAGCAGCTCCTCAGGCCCCGGGACTAGCGGGAGTACAGATACGCAGTATTTT. Its protein is CASSSSGPGTSGSTDTQYF. V and J are TRBV5-1 and TRBJ2-3; 14 bases agree with TRBD2. CDR1 and CDR2 (germline): SGHRS, YFSETQ. V trimming: 3 bases; J trimming: 3 bases; junction bases outside the gene matches: 12. The CDR3 covers 19 residues.

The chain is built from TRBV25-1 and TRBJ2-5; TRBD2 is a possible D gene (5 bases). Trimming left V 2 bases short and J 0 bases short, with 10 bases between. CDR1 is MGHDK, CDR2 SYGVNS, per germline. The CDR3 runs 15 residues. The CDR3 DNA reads TGTGCCAGCAGTGAAAGTCGAGGGAACCAAGAGACCCAGTACTTC. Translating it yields CASSESRGNQETQYF.

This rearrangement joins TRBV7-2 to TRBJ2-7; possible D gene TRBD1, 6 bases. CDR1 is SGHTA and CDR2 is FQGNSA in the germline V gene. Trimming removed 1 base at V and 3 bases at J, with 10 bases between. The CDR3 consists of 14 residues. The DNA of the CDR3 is TGTGCCAGCAGCTTAGTCGACAGGTTCTACGAGCAGTACTTC. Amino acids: CASSLVDRFYEQYF.

The CDR3 region is CASSRGASTDTQYF. The CDR3 nucleotides are TGTGCCAGCTCCCGCGGAGCGAGCACAGATACGCAGTATTTT. The chain couples TRBV6-4 to TRBJ2-3; no clear D gene. V gave up 8 bases and J gave up 0 bases, with 12 bases separating them. Germline assignment: CDR1 MRHNA and CDR2 SNTAGT. This CDR3 comprises 14 residues.

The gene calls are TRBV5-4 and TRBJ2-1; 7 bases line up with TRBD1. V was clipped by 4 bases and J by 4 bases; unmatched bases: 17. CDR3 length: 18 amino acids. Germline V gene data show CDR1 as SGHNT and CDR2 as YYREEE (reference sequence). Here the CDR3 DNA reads TGTGCCAGCAGCCCGCGGGTCTCGAGACAGGGCCCTTACAATGAGCAGTTCTTC. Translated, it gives CASSPRVSRQGPYNEQFF.